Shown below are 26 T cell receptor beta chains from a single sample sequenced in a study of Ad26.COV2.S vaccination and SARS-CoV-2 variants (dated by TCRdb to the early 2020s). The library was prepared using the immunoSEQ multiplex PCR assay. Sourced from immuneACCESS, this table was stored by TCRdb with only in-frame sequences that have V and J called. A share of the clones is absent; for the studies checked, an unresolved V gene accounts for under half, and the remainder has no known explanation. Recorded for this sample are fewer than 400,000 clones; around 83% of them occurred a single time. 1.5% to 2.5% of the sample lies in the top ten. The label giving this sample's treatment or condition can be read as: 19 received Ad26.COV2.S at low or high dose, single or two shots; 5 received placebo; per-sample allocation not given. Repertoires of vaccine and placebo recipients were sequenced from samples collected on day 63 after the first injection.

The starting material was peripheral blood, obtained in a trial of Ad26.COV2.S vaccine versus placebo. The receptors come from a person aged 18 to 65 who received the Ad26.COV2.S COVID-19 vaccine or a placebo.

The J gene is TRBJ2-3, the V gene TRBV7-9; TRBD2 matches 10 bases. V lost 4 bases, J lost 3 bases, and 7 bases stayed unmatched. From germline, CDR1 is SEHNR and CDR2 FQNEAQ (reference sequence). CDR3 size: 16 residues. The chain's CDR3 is CASSSQAGGPTDTQYF. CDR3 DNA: TGTGCCAGCAGCTCCCAAGCGGGGGGGCCAACAGATACGCAGTATTTT.

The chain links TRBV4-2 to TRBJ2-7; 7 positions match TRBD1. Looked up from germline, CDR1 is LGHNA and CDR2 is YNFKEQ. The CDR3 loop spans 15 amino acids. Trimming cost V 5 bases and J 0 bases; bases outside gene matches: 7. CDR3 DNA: TGTGCCAGCAGCTACCGGGACAGAGGCTCCTACGAGCAGTACTTC. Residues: CASSYRDRGSYEQYF.

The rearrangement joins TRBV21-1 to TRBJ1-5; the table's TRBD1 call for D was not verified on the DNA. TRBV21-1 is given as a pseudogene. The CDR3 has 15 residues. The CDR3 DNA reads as TGTGCCAGCAGCAAAGGGTACATTCCAAATCAGCCCCAGCATTTT. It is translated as CASSKGYIPNQPQHF.

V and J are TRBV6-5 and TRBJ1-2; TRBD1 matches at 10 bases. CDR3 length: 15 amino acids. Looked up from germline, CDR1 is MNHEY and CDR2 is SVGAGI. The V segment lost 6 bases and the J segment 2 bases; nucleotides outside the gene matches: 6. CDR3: CASSLTGQGNYGYTF. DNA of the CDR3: TGTGCCAGCAGCCTAACGGGACAGGGGAACTATGGCTACACCTTC.

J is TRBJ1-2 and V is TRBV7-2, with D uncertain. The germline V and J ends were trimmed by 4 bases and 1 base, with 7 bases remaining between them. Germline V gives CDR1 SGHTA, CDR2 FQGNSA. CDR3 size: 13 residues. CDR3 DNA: TGTGCCAGCAGCTCCCCGGGTAACTATGGCTACACCTTC. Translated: CASSSPGNYGYTF.

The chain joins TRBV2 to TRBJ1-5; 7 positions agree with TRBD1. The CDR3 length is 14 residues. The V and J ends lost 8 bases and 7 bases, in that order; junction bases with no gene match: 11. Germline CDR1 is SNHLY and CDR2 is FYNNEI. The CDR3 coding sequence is TGTGCCAGCGCAGGGGGTGCCGCTGGGCAGCCCCAGCATTTT. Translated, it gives CASAGGAAGQPQHF.

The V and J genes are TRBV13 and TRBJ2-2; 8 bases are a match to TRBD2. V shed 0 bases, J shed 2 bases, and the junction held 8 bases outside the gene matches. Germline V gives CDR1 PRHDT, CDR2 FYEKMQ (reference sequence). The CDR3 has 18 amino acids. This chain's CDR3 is CASSLGPAGAANTGELFF. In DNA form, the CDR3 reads TGTGCCAGCAGCTTAGGCCCAGCGGGGGCCGCCAACACCGGGGAGCTGTTTTTT.

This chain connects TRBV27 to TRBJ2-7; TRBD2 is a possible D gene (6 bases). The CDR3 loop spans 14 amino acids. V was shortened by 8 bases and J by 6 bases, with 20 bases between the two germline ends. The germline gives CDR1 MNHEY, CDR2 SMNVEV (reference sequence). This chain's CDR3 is CASGFSGSPGEQYF. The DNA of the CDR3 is TGTGCCAGCGGCTTCAGCGGGTCGCCGGGCGAGCAGTACTTC.

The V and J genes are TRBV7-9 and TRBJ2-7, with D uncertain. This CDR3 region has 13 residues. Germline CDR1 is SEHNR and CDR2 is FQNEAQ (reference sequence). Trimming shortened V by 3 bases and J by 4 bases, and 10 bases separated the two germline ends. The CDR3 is CASSFTDGYEQYF. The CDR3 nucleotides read TGTGCCAGCAGCTTCACAGACGGATACGAGCAGTACTTC.

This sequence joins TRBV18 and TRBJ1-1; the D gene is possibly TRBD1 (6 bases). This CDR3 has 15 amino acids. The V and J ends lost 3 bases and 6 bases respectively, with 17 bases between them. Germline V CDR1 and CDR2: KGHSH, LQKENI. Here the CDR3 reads CASSPYGGGLSEAFF. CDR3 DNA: TGTGCCAGCTCACCTTATGGGGGGGGGCTCTCTGAAGCTTTCTTT.

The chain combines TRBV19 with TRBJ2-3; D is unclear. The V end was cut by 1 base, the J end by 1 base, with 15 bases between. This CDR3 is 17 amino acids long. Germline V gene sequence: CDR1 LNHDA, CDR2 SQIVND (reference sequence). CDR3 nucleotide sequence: TGTGCCAGTAGTATAGCCGATCGTACCCCTGGCACAGATACGCAGTATTTT. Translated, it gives CASSIADRTPGTDTQYF.

CDR3 region: CASSTDRLGGYTF. The CDR3 DNA reads TGTGCCAGCAGCACGGACCGTTTAGGGGGCTACACCTTC. The V call is TRBV9, the J call TRBJ1-2; unclear D gene. Germline V lookup: CDR1 SGDLS, CDR2 YYNGEE. V was clipped by 4 bases and J by 8 bases, with 15 bases between them. The CDR3 has 13 residues.

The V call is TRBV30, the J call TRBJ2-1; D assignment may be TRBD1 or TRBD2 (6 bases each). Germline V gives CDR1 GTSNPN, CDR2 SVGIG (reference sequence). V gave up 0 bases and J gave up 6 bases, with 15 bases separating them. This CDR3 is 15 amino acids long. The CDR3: CAWSVTRGVGNEQFF. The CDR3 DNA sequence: TGTGCCTGGAGTGTAACGAGGGGGGTTGGCAATGAGCAGTTCTTC.

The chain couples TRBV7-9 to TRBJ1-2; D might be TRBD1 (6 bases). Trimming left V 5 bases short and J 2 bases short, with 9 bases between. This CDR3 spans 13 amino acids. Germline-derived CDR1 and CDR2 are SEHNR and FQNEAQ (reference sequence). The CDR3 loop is CASSRDTNYGYTF. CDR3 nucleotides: TGTGCCAGCAGCCGGGACACAAACTATGGCTACACCTTC.

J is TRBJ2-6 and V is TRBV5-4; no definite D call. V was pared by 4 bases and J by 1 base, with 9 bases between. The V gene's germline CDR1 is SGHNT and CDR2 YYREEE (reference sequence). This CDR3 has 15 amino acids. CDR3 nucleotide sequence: TGTGCCAGCAGCCCGAGGAGTTCTGGGGCCAACGTCCTGACTTTC. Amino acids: CASSPRSSGANVLTF.

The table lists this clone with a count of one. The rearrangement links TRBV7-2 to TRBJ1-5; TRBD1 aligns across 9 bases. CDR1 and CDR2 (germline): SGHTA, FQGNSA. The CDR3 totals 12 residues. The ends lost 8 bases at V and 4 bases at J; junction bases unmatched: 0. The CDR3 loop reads CASGQGNQPQHF. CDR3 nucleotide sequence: TGTGCCAGCGGACAGGGGAATCAGCCCCAGCATTTT. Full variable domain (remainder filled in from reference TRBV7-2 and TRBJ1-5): GAGVSQSPSNKVTEKGKDVELRCDPISGHTALYWYRQSLGQGLEFLIYFQGNSAPDKSGLPSDRFSAERTGGSVSTLTIQRTQQEDSAVYLCASGQGNQPQHFGDGTRLSIL.

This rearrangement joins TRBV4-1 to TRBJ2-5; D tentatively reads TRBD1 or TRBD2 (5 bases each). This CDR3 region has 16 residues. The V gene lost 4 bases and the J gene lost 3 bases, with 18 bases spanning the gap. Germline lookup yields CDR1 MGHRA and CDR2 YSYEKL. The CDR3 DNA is TGCGCCAGCAGCCTCCCCCACCTGGGGGTAAAAGAGACCCAGTACTTC. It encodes CASSLPHLGVKETQYF.

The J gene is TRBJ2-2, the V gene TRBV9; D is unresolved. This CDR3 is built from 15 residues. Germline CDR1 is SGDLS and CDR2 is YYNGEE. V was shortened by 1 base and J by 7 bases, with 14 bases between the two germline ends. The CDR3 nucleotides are TGTGCCAGCAGCGTAAACAGCCCCCTACTCGGGGAGCTGTTTTTT. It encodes CASSVNSPLLGELFF.

The CDR3 spells CASSLPPGVDYGYTF. The CDR3 bases are TGTGCCAGCAGCTTGCCCCCGGGGGTGGACTATGGCTACACCTTC. The chain combines TRBV5-5 with TRBJ1-2; D might be TRBD1 (5 bases). In germline, CDR1 is SGHKS, CDR2 YYEKEE (reference sequence). The CDR3 runs 15 residues. V gave up 1 base and J gave up 3 bases, with 13 bases separating them.

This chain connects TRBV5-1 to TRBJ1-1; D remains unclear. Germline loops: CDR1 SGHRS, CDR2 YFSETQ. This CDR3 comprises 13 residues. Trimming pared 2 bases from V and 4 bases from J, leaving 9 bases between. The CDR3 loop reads CASSLIRGTEAFF. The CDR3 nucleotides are TGCGCCAGCAGCTTAATACGGGGCACTGAAGCTTTCTTT.

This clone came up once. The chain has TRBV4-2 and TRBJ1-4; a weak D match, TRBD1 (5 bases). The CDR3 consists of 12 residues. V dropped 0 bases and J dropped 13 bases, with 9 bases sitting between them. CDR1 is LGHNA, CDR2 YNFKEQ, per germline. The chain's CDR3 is CASSQEGVALFF. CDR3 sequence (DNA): TGTGCCAGCAGCCAAGAGGGGGTGGCACTGTTTTTT.

In DNA form, the CDR3 reads TGTGCCATCAGTGAGTCACAGGGGCTAGAACAGCCCCAGCATTTT. Amino acid sequence: CAISESQGLEQPQHF. The chain links TRBV10-3 to TRBJ1-5; TRBD1 aligns across 7 bases. J was trimmed by 7 bases and V by 0 bases; bases with no gene match: 6. This CDR3 contains 15 residues. Germline assignment: CDR1 ENHRY and CDR2 SYGVKD.

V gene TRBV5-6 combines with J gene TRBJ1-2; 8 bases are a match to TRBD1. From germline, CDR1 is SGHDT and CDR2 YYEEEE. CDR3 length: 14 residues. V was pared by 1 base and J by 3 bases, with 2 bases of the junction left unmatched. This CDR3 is CASSLQGADYGYTF. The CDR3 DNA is TGTGCCAGCAGCTTGCAGGGGGCGGACTATGGCTACACCTTC.

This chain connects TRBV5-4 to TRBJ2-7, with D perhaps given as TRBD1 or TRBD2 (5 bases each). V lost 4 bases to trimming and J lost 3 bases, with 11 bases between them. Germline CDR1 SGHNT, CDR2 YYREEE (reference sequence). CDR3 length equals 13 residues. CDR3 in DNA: TGTGCCAGCAGCCGGGACGGACACTACGAGCAGTACTTC. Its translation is CASSRDGHYEQYF.

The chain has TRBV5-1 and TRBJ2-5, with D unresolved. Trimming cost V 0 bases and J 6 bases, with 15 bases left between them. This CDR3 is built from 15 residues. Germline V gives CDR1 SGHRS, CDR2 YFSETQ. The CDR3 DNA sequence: TGCGCCAGCAGCTTGGGACTCTTGACGGTAAAGACCCAGTACTTC. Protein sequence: CASSLGLLTVKTQYF.

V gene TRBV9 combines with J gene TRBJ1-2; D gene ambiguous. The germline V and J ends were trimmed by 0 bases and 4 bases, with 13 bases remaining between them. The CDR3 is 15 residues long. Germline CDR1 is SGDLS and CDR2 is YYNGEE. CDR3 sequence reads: CASSVEAGNGYGYTF. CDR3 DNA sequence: TGTGCCAGCAGCGTAGAGGCGGGTAACGGCTATGGCTACACCTTC.